Described below is a single T cell receptor beta chain sequence and its context. The antigen it recognizes is unknown. Base qualities are not at hand, and no much larger clone is one base apart. This sample was taken from a study of Graves' ophthalmopathy and Graves' hyperthyroidism (dated by TCRdb to the late 2010s). Context from the whole study: Peripheral blood was collected at initial diagnosis, before any treatment. In about six hyperthyroidism patients, the T-cell repertoire of thyroid tissue was compared with the T-cell repertoire of blood. Following sampling, methimazole starting at 30 mg daily was administered to hyperthyroidism patients, and high-dose intravenous methylprednisolone was administered to ophthalmopathy patients. For independent validation, a separate cohort was made up of some 19 hyperthyroidism patients plus 17 patients who later progressed from hyperthyroidism to ophthalmopathy. A discovery set of about a hundred patients (roughly 43 ophthalmopathy, about 59 stable hyperthyroidism) was enrolled to explore V-J signatures distinguishing ophthalmopathy from hyperthyroidism. In total, 135 blood samples were TCR-sequenced: 43 ophthalmopathy, some 75 hyperthyroidism and some 17 hyperthyroidism-to-ophthalmopathy patients. The study used TCR beta repertoire signatures to distinguish Graves' ophthalmopathy from Graves' hyperthyroidism and to predict progression to ophthalmopathy. What the study reported, not specific to this receptor: In validation, the model predicted ophthalmopathy progression with about 71% sensitivity and around 72% specificity; roughly 11 predicted patients were CT-confirmed with GO in a median of about 6.2 months. Ophthalmopathy was separated from stable hyperthyroidism by the 13-signature model with 85% to 90% sensitivity and approximately 84% specificity in cross-validation and with 80%/75% in the test set. Most expanded thyroid clonotypes with a frequency above 0.001 also appeared in blood, which suggests that blood repertoires may reflect the immune response in the thyroid. Sample size was not predetermined statistically, and investigators were not blinded to group allocation.

TCR beta CDR3 regions were amplified from RNA transcripts for repertoire sequencing. The first round of RT-PCR was done with HTBI primers and the Qiagen OneStep RT-PCR kit, and was followed by a second round of multiplex PCR, then size selection and purification. Libraries were sequenced paired-end with 100 bp reads on an Illumina HiSeq2000. The paper's processing steps were these. SOAPnuke was used to process the reads, throwing out any read that had adapters, had uncalled bases, had a mean Phred below 15, or lacked an exact constant-primer or identifier match. High-quality paired reads were merged with COPE v1.2.5. Clonotypes were defined as unique nucleotide sequences and were aligned to IMGT TRB V, D and J references using MiTCR v1.1. Analysis was restricted to V-J combinations with a frequency above 0.0001, which covered 99% to 99.2% of repertoires. A TCR clonal expansion and chaos score per V-J combination was defined as the ratio of F50 clonal expansion to chaos observed in the TCRdist matrix. Features were reduced by Welch's t-statistics and random forest to 10 to 15 V-J combinations, which fed a naive Bayes classifier. The similarity between thyroid and blood repertoires was quantified using the Morisita-Horn index. TCRdb ran its own pipeline on the public reads, namely fastp trimming at Q25 and MiXCR clone calling, and kept in-frame beta chains. Duplicate CDR3 protein sequences are folded into a single record with the most common DNA and genes. None of the V and J calls come from the authors' own analysis; TCRdb made them. A total of roughly 400,000 distinct CDR3 sequences appear in this sample, about a sixth of them only once. Together, the top ten hold around 2.4% of the sample.

A patient counted as having stable hyperthyroidism if there was no progression to ophthalmopathy within 18 months of follow-up. Patients with hyperthyroidism were aged 18 to 65 years, had been newly diagnosed, and had a disease duration of less than 2 months. Anyone with other autoimmune diseases, uncontrolled infections, pregnancy or lactation was excluded from the study. Clinical symptoms, serum thyroxine, TRAb, thyroid ultrasound and orbital computed tomography formed the basis of the diagnosis. Ficoll-Paque density gradient centrifugation was used to isolate PBMCs from about 9 ml of fresh peripheral blood. Total RNA was extracted with Trizol reagent and quality-checked on an Agilent 2100 Bioanalyzer. The sample taken for sequencing was peripheral blood. The TCR originated in an adult woman with stable Graves' hyperthyroidism.

The CDR3 protein is CASVRQETQYF. The sequence in DNA is TGCGCCAGCGTCCGTCAAGAGACCCAGTACTTC. The rearrangement joined TRBV10-2 to TRBJ2-5; there is no confident call for the D gene. CDR1 and CDR2, per the germline V gene, are WSHSY and SAAADI. From the cysteine through the phenylalanine, the CDR3 covers 11 amino acids. The CDR3 DNA has 33 bases and is translated from base 1. Cut back by 8 bases and 2 bases, the V and J ends lie 6 bases apart.